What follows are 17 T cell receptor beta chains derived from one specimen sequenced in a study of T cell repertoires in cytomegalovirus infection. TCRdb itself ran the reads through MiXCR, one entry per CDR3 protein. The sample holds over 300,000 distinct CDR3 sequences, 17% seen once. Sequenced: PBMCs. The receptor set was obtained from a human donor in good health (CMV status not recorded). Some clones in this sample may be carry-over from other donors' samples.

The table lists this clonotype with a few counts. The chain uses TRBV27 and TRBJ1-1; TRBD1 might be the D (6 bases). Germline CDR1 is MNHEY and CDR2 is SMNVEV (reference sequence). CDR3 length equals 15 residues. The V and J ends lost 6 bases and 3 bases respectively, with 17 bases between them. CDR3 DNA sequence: TGTGCCAGCAGCCCGGGACCTCCAGGGGACACTGAAGCTTTCTTT. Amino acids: CASSPGPPGDTEAFF.

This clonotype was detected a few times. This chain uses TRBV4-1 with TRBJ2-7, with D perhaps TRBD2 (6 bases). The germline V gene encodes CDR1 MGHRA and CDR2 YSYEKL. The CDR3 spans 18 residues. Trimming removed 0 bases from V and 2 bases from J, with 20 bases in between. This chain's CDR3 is CASSQDSPYGGTPYEQYF. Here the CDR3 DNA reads TGCGCCAGCAGCCAAGATTCGCCGTACGGGGGAACTCCCTACGAGCAGTACTTC.

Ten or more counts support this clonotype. CDR3 protein: CSARDISGDSYNSPLHF. CDR3 sequence (DNA): TGCAGTGCTAGAGATATCAGCGGGGACTCCTATAATTCACCCCTCCACTTT. V gene TRBV20-1 combines with J gene TRBJ1-6, with D hard to call. The CDR3 is 17 amino acids. V was pared by 0 bases and J by 0 bases, with 12 bases between. Germline lookup yields CDR1 DFQATT and CDR2 SNEGSKA (reference sequence).

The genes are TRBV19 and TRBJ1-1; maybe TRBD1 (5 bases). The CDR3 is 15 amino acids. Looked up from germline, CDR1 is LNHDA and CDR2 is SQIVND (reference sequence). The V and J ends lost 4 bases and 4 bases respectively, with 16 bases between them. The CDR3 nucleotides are TGTGCCAGTAGTACATACCTCACAGGTGGCACTGAAGCTTTCTTT. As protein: CASSTYLTGGTEAFF.

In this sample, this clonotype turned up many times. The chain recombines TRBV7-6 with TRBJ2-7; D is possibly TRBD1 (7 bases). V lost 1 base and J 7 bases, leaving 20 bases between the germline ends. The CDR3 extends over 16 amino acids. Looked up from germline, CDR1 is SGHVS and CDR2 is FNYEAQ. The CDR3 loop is CASSLGAGQEGGEQYF. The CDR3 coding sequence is TGTGCCAGCAGCTTAGGAGCCGGACAGGAGGGCGGTGAGCAGTACTTC.

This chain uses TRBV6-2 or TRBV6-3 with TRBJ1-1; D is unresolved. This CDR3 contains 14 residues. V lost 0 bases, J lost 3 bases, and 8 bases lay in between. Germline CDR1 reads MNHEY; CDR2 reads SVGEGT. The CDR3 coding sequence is TGTGCCAGCAGTTACTCCCGACCCTACACTGAAGCTTTCTTT. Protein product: CASSYSRPYTEAFF.

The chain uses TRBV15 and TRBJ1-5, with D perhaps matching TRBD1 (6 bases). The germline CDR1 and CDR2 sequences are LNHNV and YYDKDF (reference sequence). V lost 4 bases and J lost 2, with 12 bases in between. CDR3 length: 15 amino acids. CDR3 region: CATSTVSGGNQPQHF. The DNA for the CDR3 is TGTGCCACCAGCACGGTCTCAGGGGGCAATCAGCCCCAGCATTTT.

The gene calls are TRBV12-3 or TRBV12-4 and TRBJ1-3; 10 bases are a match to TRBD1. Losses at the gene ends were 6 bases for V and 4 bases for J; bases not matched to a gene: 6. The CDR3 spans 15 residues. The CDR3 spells CASRQGQGIGNTIYF. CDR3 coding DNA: TGTGCCAGCAGACAGGGACAGGGGATAGGAAACACCATATATTTT.

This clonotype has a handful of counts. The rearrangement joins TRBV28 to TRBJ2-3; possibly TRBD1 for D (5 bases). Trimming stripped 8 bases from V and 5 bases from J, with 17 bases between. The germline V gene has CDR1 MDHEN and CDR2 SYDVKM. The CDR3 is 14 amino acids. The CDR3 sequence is CASFTAGNGDTQYF. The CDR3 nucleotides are TGTGCCAGCTTTACAGCAGGGAATGGAGATACGCAGTATTTT.

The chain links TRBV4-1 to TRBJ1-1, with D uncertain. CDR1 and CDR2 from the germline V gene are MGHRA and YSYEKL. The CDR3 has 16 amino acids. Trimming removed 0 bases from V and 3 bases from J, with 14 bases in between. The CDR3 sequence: CASSQEGTLADTEAFF. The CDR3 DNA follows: TGCGCCAGCAGCCAAGAGGGCACCCTGGCGGACACTGAAGCTTTCTTT.

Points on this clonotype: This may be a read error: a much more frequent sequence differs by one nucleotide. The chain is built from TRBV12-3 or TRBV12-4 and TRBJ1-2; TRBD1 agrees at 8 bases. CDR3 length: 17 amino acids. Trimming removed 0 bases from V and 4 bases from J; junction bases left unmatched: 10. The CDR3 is CASSLARVSGGTYGYTF. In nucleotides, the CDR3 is TGTGCCAGCAGTTTAGCGCGGGTGTCAGGGGGCACCTATGGCTACACCTTC.

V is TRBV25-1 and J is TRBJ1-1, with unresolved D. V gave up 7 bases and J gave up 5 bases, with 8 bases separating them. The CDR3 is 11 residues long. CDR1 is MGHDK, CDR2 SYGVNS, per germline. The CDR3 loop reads CASIGWTEAFF. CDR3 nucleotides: TGTGCCAGCATAGGTTGGACTGAAGCTTTCTTT. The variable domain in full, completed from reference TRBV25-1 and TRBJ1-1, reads EADIYQTPRYLVIGTGKKITLECSQTMGHDKMYWYQQDPGMELHLIHYSYGVNSTEKGDLSSESTVSRIRTEHFPLTLESARPSHTSQYLCASIGWTEAFFGQGTRLTVV.

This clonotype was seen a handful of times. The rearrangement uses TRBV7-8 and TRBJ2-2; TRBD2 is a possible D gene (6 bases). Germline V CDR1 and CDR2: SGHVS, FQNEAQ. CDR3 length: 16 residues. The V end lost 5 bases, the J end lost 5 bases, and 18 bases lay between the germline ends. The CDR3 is CASSPDYLAGTGELFF. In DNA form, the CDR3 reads TGTGCCAGCAGCCCGGACTATCTGGCGGGAACCGGGGAGCTGTTTTTT.

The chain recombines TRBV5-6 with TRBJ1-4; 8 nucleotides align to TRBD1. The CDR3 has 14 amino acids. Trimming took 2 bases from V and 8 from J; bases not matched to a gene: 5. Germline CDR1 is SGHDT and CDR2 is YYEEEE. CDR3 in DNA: TGTGCCAGCAGCTTAACCGGGACAGGCGAAAAACTGTTTTTT. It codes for CASSLTGTGEKLFF.

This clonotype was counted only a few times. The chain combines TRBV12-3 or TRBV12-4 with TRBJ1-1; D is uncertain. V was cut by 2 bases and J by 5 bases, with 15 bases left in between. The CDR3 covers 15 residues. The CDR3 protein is CASSLIWPQATEAFF. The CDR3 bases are TGTGCCAGCAGTTTAATCTGGCCCCAGGCGACTGAAGCTTTCTTT.

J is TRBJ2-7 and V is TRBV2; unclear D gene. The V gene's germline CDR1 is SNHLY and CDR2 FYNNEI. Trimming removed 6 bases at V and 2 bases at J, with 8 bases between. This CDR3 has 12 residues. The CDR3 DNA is TGTGCCAGCAGCGGTATAACCTACGAGCAGTACTTC. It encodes CASSGITYEQYF. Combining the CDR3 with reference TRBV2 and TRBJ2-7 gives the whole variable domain EPEVTQTPSHQVTQMGQEVILRCVPISNHLYFYWYRQILGQKVEFLVSFYNNEISEKSEIFDDQFSVERPDGSNFTLKIRSTKLEDSAMYFCASSGITYEQYFGPGTRLTVT.

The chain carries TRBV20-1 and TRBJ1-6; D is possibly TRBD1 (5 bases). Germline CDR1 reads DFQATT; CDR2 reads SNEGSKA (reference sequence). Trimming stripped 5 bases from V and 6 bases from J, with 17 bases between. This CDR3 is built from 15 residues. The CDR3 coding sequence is TGCAGTGCTTGGGACTTTAGACACGCTAATTCACCCCTCCACTTT. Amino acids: CSAWDFRHANSPLHF.